These T cell receptor beta chains were read from a single sample in a study of T cells in Graves' hyperthyroidism and ophthalmopathy. TCRdb re-called the multiplex PCR reads with MiXCR, one entry per CDR3 protein. Of approximately 370,000 distinct CDR3 sequences in the sample, about 15% are singletons; the top ten hold approximately 33%. The material sequenced was blood. The receptors derive from a woman in her twenties or thirties with Graves' hyperthyroidism that later progressed to Graves' ophthalmopathy. The conserved cysteine and the conserved F or W are not part of the CDR3 here. Each record gives: V gene, D gene, CDR3 protein. D genes are given only for firm matches.

TRBV19 NA ASSITVNQPQH
TRBV29-1 TRBD2 SVEGSAGAYNEQF
TRBV11-2 NA ASRPLKGRPNVLT
TRBV19 NA ASSPYQFNYGYT
TRBV20-1 NA SADQGLAGSGYT
TRBV30 NA AWRLAVGTDTQY
TRBV2 NA ASSVWGAAEAF
TRBV12-5 TRBD1 ASGLVTQGAGTGELF
TRBV7-2 TRBD1 ASSSQGAPGYGYT
TRBV6-5 TRBD2 ASSYRLAPLNEQF
TRBV2 TRBD1 ASSGGTRQGLGDEQF
TRBV7-9 NA ASSEQGSNQPQH
TRBV19 NA ASSMAGVNTEAF
TRBV4-1 TRBD1 ASSQVSGGEQY
TRBV13 TRBD1 ASSFNFGTGLTGELF
TRBV15 NA ATSRDTDNSPEAF
TRBV12-3/TRBV12-4 NA ASSLILGPWNEQF
TRBV7-9 TRBD1 ASSAQGALFSPLH
TRBV6-2/TRBV6-3 NA ASSWTGREKDYGYT
TRBV19 NA ASSIGGFSNTEAF
TRBV29-1 TRBD2 SAPVLAGIYNEQF
TRBV30 TRBD2 AWSVRGGRESYEQY
TRBV5-1 TRBD1 ASSLSDAATGGWF
TRBV10-3 TRBD2 AISLTSGGLNEQF
TRBV4-1 NA ASSQAGGSYEQY
TRBV24-1 NA ATSDSHKMRDRYQETQY
TRBV3-1 NA ASSQDPGGTDTQY
TRBV7-9 NA ASSLGWVTEAF
TRBV4-2 NA ASSQVSGLNTEAF
TRBV27 TRBD1 ASSRRRDRVSFNYGYT
TRBV11-2 TRBD2 ASSPPLAGAGTDTQY
TRBV30 NA AHGTLGYEQY
TRBV7-6 NA ASSLGAGVSYNEQF
TRBV27 NA ASSFGGLLYEQY
TRBV5-1 NA ASSLGGDSNQPQH
TRBV9 NA ASSVGQGKAHTEAF
TRBV4-2 NA ASSQELQRTIY
TRBV24-1 NA ATSDLGLAGNTEAF
TRBV7-8 NA AVGLAPYNEQF
TRBV29-1 NA SVESNSAYEQY
TRBV27 TRBD1 ASSRLRDRGPNEQF
TRBV19 TRBD1 ASSFRGFGQF
TRBV9 NA ASSVNLMNTEAF
TRBV3-1 NA ASSQDVPGITDTQY
TRBV10-3 TRBD2 ATSRTSGSSDTQY
TRBV29-1 TRBD2 SVEGYGGETQY
TRBV4-1 TRBD1 ASSITPGGGTDTQY
TRBV5-1 NA ASSPTGSVNEKLF
TRBV6-1 TRBD2 ASRSTGLAEYNEQF
TRBV20-1 TRBD1 SALLGGSEKLF
TRBV7-9 TRBD1 ASSLGDRVLGYT
TRBV29-1 TRBD1 SVGGTGNTEAF